This T cell receptor (beta chain) was sequenced during a study of CD8 T cells in ankylosing spondylitis. Study results and caveats: Disease-linked clones had a CD8+ phenotype and relatively low frequency in peripheral blood. Ankylosing spondylitis blood seemed to carry a telltale TCR beta motif made of eight highly homologous variants.

For TCR beta, libraries came from quantitative 5'-RACE with molecular barcodes. MiXCR, run by TCRdb on the 5' RACE reads, gives a single entry per CDR3 protein. The data show roughly 180,000 distinct CDR3 sequences, 9.5% to 15% seen once. Germline CDR1 and CDR2: SNHLY and FYNNEI. V was pared by 8 bases and J by 7 bases, with 13 bases between. CDR3 length: 12 residues. Details on this clonotype: Its antigen remains unidentified.

This TCR derives from a male donor with ankylosing spondylitis or in good health (not recorded which). Sequences were obtained from blood, either unsorted or a sorted T cell fraction (not recorded which). The V gene is TRBV2, the J gene TRBJ2-3; D is perhaps TRBD2 (6 bases). CDR3 loop: CASFGTGNTQYF. CDR3 nucleotides: TGTGCCAGCTTCGGGACTGGTAATACGCAGTATTTT.